This TCR beta chain was profiled in a study of memory CD4+ T cells and cytomegalovirus serostatus. V shed 0 bases, J shed 1 base, and the junction held 5 bases outside the gene matches. The CDR3 consists of 15 residues. Per germline, CDR1 GTSNPN and CDR2 SVGIG (reference sequence). This clone was seen once. Original processing methods: Out-of-frame sequences were removed, leaving around 2.2 million distinct TCRbeta sequences. Produced via immunoSEQ multiplex PCR; TCRdb's table is partial and in-frame only. That table furnishes V, J and clone size, whereas the DNA furnished D and trimming. The table lists 40,000 or so clones, 78% of them singletons. Single viable CD3+CD4+CD8-CD45RO+ cells were sorted as the memory CD4+ T cells.

The sample consisted of memory CD4+ T cells from blood. This TCR came from an adult in good health and CMV-seronegative. The chain has TRBV30 and TRBJ2-7; TRBD1 matches at 8 bases. CDR3 in amino acids: CAWSVPGQGSYEQYF. The CDR3 DNA follows: TGTGCCTGGAGTGTACCCGGACAGGGTTCCTACGAGCAGTACTTC.